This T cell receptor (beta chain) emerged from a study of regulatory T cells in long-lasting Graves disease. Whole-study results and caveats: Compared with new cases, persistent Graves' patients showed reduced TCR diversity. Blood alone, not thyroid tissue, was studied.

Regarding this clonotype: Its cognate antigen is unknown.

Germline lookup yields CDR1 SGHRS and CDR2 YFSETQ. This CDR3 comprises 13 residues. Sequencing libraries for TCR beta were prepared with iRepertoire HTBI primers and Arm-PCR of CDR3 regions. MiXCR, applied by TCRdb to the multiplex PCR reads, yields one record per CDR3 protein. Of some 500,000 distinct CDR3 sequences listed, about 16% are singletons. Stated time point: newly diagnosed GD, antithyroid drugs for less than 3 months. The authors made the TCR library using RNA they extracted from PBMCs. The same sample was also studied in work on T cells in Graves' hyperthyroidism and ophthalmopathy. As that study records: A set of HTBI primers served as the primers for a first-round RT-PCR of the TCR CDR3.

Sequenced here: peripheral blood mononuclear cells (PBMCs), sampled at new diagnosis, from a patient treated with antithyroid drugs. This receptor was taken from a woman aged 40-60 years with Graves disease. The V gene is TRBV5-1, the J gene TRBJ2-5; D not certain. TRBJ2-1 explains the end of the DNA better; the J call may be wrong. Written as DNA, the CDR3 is TGCGCCAGCAGCTTGGACCTGACCTACGAGCAGTTCTTC. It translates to CASSLDLTYEQFF.